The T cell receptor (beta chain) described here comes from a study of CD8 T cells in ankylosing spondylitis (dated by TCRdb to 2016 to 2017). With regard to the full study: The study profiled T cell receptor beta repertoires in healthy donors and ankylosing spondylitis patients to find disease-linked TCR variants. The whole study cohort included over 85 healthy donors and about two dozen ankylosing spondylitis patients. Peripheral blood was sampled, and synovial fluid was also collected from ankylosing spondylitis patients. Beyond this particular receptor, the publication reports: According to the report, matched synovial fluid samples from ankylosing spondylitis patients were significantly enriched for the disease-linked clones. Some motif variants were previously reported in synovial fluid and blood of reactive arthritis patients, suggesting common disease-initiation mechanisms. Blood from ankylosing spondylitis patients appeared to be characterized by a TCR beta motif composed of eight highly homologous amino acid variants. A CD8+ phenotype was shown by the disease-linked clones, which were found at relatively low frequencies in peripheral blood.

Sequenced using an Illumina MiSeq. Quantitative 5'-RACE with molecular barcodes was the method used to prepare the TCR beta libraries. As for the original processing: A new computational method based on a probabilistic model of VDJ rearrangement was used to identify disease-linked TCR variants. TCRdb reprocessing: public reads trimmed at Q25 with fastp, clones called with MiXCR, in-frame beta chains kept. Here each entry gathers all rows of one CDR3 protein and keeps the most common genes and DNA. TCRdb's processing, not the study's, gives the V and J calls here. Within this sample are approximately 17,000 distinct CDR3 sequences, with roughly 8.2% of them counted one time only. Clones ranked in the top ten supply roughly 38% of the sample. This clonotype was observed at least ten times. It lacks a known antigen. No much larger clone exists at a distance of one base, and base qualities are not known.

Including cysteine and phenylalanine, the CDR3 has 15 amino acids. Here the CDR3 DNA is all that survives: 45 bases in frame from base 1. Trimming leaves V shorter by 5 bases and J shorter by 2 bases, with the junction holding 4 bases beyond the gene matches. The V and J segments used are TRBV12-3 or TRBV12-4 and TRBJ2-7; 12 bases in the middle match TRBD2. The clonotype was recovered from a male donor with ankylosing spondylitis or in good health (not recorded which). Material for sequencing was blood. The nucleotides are TGTGCCAGCAGTGATGGACTAGCGGGAACCTACGAGCAGTACTTC. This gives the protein CASSDGLAGTYEQYF.